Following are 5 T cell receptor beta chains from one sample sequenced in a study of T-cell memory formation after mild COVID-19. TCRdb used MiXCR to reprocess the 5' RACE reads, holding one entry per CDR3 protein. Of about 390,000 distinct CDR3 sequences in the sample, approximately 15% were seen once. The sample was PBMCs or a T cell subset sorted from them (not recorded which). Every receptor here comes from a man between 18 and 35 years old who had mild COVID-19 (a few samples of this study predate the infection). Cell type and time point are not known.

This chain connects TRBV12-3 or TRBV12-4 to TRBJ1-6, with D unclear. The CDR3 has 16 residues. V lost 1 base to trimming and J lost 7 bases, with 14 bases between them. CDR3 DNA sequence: TGTGCCAGCAGTTTAGAGGTAGGGTCAGACAATTCACCCCTCCACTTT. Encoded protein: CASSLEVGSDNSPLHF.

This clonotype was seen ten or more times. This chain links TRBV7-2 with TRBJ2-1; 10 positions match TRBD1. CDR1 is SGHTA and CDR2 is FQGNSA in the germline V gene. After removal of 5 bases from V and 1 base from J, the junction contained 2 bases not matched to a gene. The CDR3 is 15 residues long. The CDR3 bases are TGTGCCAGCAGCCGGGACAGGGGTTCCTACAATGAGCAGTTCTTC. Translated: CASSRDRGSYNEQFF.

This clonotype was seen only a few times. The CDR3 loop reads CASSKVKGQPQHF. CDR3 DNA sequence: TGTGCCAGCAGCAAAGTTAAGGGGCAGCCCCAGCATTTT. This chain connects TRBV21-1 to TRBJ1-5; the D segment call TRBD1 is taken from the table without a DNA check. TRBV21-1 is recorded as a pseudogene. This CDR3 has 13 residues.

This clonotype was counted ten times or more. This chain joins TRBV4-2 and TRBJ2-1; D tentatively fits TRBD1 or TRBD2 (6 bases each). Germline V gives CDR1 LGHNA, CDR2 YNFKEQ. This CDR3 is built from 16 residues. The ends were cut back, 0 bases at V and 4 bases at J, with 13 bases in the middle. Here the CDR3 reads CASSQDPGAGYNEQFF. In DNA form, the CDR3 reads TGTGCCAGCAGCCAAGATCCGGGGGCAGGGTACAATGAGCAGTTCTTC.

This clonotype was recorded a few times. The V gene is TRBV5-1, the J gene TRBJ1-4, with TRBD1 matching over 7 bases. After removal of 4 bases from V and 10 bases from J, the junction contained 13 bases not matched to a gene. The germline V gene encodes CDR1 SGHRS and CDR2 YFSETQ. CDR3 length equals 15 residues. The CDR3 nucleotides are TGCGCCAGCAGCGTTACCGGGACAGTGGACGGAAAACTGTTTTTT. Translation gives CASSVTGTVDGKLFF.